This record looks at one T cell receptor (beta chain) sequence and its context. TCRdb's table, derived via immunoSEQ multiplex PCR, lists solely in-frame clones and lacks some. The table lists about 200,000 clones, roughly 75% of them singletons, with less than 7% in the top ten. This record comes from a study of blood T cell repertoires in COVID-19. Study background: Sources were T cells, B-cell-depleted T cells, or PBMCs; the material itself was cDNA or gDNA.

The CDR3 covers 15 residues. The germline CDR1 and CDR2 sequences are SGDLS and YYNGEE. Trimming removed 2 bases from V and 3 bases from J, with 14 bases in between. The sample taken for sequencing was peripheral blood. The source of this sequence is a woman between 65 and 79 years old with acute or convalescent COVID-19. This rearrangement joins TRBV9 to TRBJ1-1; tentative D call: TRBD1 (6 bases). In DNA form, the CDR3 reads TGTGCCAGCAGCGTTCTCAGGGGAGGGGACACTGAAGCTTTCTTT. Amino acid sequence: CASSVLRGGDTEAFF.